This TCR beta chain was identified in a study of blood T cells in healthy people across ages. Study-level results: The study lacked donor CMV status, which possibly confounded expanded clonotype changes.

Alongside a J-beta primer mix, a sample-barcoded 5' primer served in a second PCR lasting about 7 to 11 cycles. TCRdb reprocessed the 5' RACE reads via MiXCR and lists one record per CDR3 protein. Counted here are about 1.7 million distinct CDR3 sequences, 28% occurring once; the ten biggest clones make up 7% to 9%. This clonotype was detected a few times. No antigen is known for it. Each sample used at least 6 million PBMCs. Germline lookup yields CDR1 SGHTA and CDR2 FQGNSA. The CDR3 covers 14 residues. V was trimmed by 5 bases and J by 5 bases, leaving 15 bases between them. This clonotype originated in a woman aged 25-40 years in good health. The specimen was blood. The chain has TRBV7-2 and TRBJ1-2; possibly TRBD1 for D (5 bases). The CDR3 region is CASSTERQIYGYTF. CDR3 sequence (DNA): TGTGCCAGCAGCACAGAAAGACAGATTTATGGCTACACCTTC.